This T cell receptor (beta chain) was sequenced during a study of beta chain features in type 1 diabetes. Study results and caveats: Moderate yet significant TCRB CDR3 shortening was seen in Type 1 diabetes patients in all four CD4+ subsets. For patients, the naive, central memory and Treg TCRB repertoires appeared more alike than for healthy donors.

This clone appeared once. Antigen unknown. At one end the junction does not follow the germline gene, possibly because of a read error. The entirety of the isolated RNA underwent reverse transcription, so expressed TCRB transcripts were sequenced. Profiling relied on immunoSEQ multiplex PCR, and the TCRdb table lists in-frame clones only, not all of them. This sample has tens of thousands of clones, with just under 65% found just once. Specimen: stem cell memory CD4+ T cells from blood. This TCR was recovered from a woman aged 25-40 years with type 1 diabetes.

This chain's CDR3 is CASSPSDPRNHETQYF. CDR3 nucleotide sequence: TGCGCCAGCAGCCCGAGCGACCCTAGAAACCACGAGACCCAGTACTTC. The gene calls are TRBV5-1 and TRBJ2-5, with D unclear. This CDR3 is 16 amino acids long. Germline V gene lookup returns CDR1 SGHRS and CDR2 YFSETQ.